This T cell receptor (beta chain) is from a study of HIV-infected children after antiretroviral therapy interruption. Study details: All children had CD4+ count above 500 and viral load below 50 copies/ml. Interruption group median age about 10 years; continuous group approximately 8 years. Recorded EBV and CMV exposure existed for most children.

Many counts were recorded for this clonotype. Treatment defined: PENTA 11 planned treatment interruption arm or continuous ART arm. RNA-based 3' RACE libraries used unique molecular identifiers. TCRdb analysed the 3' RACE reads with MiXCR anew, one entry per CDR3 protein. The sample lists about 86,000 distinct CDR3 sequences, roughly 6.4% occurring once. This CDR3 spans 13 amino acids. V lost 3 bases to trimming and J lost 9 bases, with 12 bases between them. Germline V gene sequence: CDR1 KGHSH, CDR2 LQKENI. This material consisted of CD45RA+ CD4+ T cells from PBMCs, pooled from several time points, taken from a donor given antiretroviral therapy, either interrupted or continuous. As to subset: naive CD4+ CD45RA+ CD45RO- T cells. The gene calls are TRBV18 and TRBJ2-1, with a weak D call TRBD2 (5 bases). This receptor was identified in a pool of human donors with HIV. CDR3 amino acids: CASSPPGGGEQFF. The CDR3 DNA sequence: TGTGCCAGCTCACCGCCAGGCGGAGGTGAGCAGTTCTTC.